This T cell receptor beta chain was observed in a study of CD8+ T cells in alopecia areata. Treatment indicated: oral pan-JAK inhibitor, 5-10 mg twice daily. This clone was seen a handful of times. The CDR3 loop spans 13 amino acids. Trimming pared 4 bases from V and 7 bases from J, leaving 8 bases between. Germline lookup yields CDR1 SNHLY and CDR2 FYNNEI. RNA was isolated and reverse transcribed to cDNA, the sequencing template. Some clones are missing from TCRdb's copy, which holds only in-frame ones; the method was immunoSEQ multiplex PCR. This table holds 200,000 or so clones, about 62% found once.

This clonotype was obtained from a human donor with alopecia areata. The material was CD4+ T cells sorted from blood, obtained at week 24, from a patient treated with tofacitinib. The gene calls are TRBV2 and TRBJ1-6; D is ambiguous. CDR3 amino acids: CASSVEENSPLHF. The CDR3 nucleotides read TGTGCCAGCAGTGTCGAGGAAAATTCACCCCTCCACTTT.